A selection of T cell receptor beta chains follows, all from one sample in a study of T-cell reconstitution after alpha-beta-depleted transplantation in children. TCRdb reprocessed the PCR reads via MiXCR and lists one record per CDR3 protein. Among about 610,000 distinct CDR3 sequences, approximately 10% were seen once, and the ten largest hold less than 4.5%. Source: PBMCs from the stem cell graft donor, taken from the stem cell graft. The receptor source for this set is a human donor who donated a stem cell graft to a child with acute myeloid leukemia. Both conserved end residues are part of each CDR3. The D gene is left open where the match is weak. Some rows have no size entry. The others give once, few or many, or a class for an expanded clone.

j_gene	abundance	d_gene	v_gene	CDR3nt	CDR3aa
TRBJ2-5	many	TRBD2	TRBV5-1	TGCGCCAGCAGCTTGGCCGGCGGGAGGGCAGAGACCCAGTACTTC	CASSLAGGRAETQYF
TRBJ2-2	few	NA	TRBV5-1	TGCGCCAGCAGAGGTGAGCCGGGAGACACCGGGGAGCTGTTTTTT	CASRGEPGDTGELFF
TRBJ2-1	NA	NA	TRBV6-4	TGTGCCAGCAGTGGCGGAGGTGGTGAGCAGTTCTTC	CASSGGGGEQFF
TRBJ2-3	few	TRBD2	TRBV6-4	TGTGCCAGCGCCCCTCTAGCGGGAGGCACAGATACGCAGTATTTT	CASAPLAGGTDTQYF
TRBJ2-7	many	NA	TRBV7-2	TGTGCCAGCAGCCCAGGACTTTTTAGTGAGCAGTACTTC	CASSPGLFSEQYF
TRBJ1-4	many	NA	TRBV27	TGTGCCAGCAGTCCAGAAAGATGGGGAGGTGAAAAACTGTTTTTT	CASSPERWGGEKLFF
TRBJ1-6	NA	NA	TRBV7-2	TGTGCCAGCAGCTTAACGGACAGAACTCTCCACTTT	CASSLTDRTLHF
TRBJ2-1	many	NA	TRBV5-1	TGCGCCAGCAGCCCCTACCCAGGGAATGAGCAGTTCTTC	CASSPYPGNEQFF
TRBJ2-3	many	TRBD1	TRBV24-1	TGTGCCACCAGTGACAACGGACAGGGAGGAGATACGCAGTATTTT	CATSDNGQGGDTQYF
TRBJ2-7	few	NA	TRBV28	TGTGCCACCATCCCTGGACTAATGACCGAGCAGTACTTC	CATIPGLMTEQYF
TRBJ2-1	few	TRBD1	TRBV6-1	TGTGCCAGCAGAACCGGGACAGCGAGCTCCTACAATGAGCAGTTCTTC	CASRTGTASSYNEQFF
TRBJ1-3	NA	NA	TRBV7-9	TGTGCCAGCAGCTGGGACGTCCGCTCTGGAAACACCATATATTTT	CASSWDVRSGNTIYF
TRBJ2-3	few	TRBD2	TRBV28	TGTGCCAGCAGTCGCCGGGTAGCGGGAGTATTAACAGATACGCAGTATTTT	CASSRRVAGVLTDTQYF
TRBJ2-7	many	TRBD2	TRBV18	TGTGCCAGCAGGACTAGCGGGGGGGGCTACGAGCAGTACTTC	CASRTSGGGYEQYF
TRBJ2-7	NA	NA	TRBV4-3	TGCGCCAGCAGCCAAGAAGGAGGGGACGAGCAGTACTTC	CASSQEGGDEQYF
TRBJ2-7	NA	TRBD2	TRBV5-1	TGCGCCAGCAGCTTACTAGCGTCCGGAGACGAGCAGTACTTC	CASSLLASGDEQYF
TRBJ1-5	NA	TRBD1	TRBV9	TGTGCCAGCAGCGCTCCGGGACAGGGGGCTTATAGCAATCAGCCCCAGCATTTT	CASSAPGQGAYSNQPQHF
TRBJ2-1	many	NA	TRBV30	TGTGCCTGGAGTGAAAAGCGGAACAATGAGCAGTTCTTC	CAWSEKRNNEQFF
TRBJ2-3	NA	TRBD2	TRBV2	TGTGCCAGCAGTGAAGAAGGGATACTAGCGGGAGGGCCCTCGGGAGATACGCAGTATTTT	CASSEEGILAGGPSGDTQYF
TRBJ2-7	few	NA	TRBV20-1	TGCAGTGCCCTCCAGGACACTTCCTACGAGCAGTACTTC	CSALQDTSYEQYF
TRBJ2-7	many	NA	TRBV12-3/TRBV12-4	TGTGCCAGCAGTTTAGCGAACCTGCCCCACGAGCAGTACTTC	CASSLANLPHEQYF
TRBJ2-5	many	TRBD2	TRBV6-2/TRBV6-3	TGTGCCAGCAGACCCAAGACTAGCGGGACCCCCCAAGAGACCCAGTACTTC	CASRPKTSGTPQETQYF